This T cell receptor (beta chain) emerged from a study of cytomegalovirus exposure and HLA in healthy donors. Findings and caveats of the study: Later on, a genetic analysis was performed. It linked a missense variant in DCLRE1C with V- and J-gene trimming of TCR beta. Many donors carried some public TCRs, although rarity characterized most TCR sequences.

This CDR3 spans 17 amino acids. Germline assignment: CDR1 MNHEY and CDR2 SMNVEV (reference sequence). The V and J ends lost 0 bases and 0 bases respectively, with 12 bases between them. Worth noting for this clone: Its antigen remains unknown.

Vbeta (60) and Jbeta (13) primers were used in the PCR. Assay: immunoSEQ multiplex PCR; the TCRdb copy retains only in-frame clones and omits some. The repertoire consists of over 150,000 clones, with 80% occurring once and the leading ten covering roughly 12%. Sample: PBMCs. The chain uses TRBV27 and TRBJ2-1; possibly TRBD1 for D (5 bases). The receptor was derived from a man under 40 in good health and CMV-seropositive. CDR3 loop: CASSLSWGQRSYNEQFF. The CDR3 nucleotides read TGTGCCAGCAGTTTATCGTGGGGCCAGCGCTCCTACAATGAGCAGTTCTTC.